These T cell receptor beta chains were read from a single sample in a study of identical twins. In TCRdb, the 5' RACE reads were re-called with MiXCR into one record per CDR3 protein. The data show hundreds of thousands of distinct CDR3 sequences, roughly 6% seen once. Sequencing was performed on naive T cells sorted from blood. The receptors originated from a man aged 18-30 years in good health. The CDR3 runs from the conserved cysteine through the conserved F or W. D genes are given only for firm matches. Expanded clones get a size class; other rows say once, few or many, or leave the size out.

D gene: .
V gene: TRBV14
J gene: TRBJ2-5
clone size: few
CDR3 DNA: TGTGCCAGCAGCCAAGAAACGGGACTGTGGGAGACCCAGTACTTC
CDR3 protein: CASSQETGLWETQYF

D gene: .
V gene: TRBV12-3/TRBV12-4
J gene: TRBJ1-5
clone size: many
CDR3 DNA: TGTGCCAGCAGTTTAGGGGGAAGAGGGAGCAATCAGCCCCAGCATTTT
CDR3 protein: CASSLGGRGSNQPQHF

D gene: .
V gene: TRBV27
J gene: TRBJ2-2
clone size: many
CDR3 DNA: TGTGCCAGCAGTTTTATTAACGCGGCCGGGGAGCTGTTTTTT
CDR3 protein: CASSFINAAGELFF

D gene: TRBD2
V gene: TRBV20-1
J gene: TRBJ2-1
clone size: many
CDR3 DNA: TGCAGTGCTAGAGGTTCCGGGACTAACCTATACAATGAGCAGTTCTTC
CDR3 protein: CSARGSGTNLYNEQFF

D gene: .
V gene: TRBV20-1
J gene: TRBJ2-1
clone size: many
CDR3 DNA: TGCAGTGCTAGGGACCTAAGATATTACAATGAGCAGTTCTTC
CDR3 protein: CSARDLRYYNEQFF

D gene: .
V gene: TRBV10-3
J gene: TRBJ1-1
clone size: many
CDR3 DNA: TGTGCCATCAGTGAGTCGGGGGGAGATTTGAACACTGAAGCTTTCTTT
CDR3 protein: CAISESGGDLNTEAFF

D gene: TRBD2
V gene: TRBV12-3/TRBV12-4
J gene: TRBJ2-1
clone size: many
CDR3 DNA: TGTGCCAGCAGCCCCTTCGCCGGGACTAGCGCGGGCCATGAGCAGTTCTTC
CDR3 protein: CASSPFAGTSAGHEQFF

D gene: .
V gene: TRBV11-2
J gene: TRBJ2-5
clone size: many
CDR3 DNA: TGTGCCAGCAGCTTAGGGACGGCTAGCACCCAAGAGACCCAGTACTTC
CDR3 protein: CASSLGTASTQETQYF

D gene: TRBD2
V gene: TRBV29-1
J gene: TRBJ2-1
clone size: many
CDR3 DNA: TGCAGCGTTGAACTGTTCGCGGGAGGTACCTACAATGAGCAGTTCTTC
CDR3 protein: CSVELFAGGTYNEQFF

D gene: .
V gene: TRBV6-1
J gene: TRBJ2-1
clone size: few
CDR3 DNA: TGTGCCAGAACGTGCGATGTAAGCTCCTACAATGAGCAGTTCTTC
CDR3 protein: CARTCDVSSYNEQFF

D gene: .
V gene: TRBV5-1
J gene: TRBJ1-4
clone size: many
CDR3 DNA: TGCGCCAGCAGCTTTCGGGGTCCAAATGAAAAACTGTTTTTT
CDR3 protein: CASSFRGPNEKLFF

D gene: .
V gene: TRBV20-1
J gene: TRBJ1-5
clone size: few
CDR3 DNA: TGCAGTGCTAGGGCCCAGACAACAGAGTATAGCAATCAGCCCCAGCATTTT
CDR3 protein: CSARAQTTEYSNQPQHF

D gene: .
V gene: TRBV19
J gene: TRBJ1-1
clone size: few
CDR3 DNA: TGTGCCAGCCTCGGACAGCCAGGCACTGAAGCTTTCTTT
CDR3 protein: CASLGQPGTEAFF

D gene: .
V gene: TRBV7-9
J gene: TRBJ2-1
clone size: many
CDR3 DNA: TGTGCCAGCAGCCTGAGCCGCGAAAATGAGCAGTTCTTC
CDR3 protein: CASSLSRENEQFF

D gene: .
V gene: TRBV20-1
J gene: TRBJ2-7
clone size: many
CDR3 DNA: TGCAGTGCTAGGGGGACCACCCCCTACGAGCAGTACTTC
CDR3 protein: CSARGTTPYEQYF

D gene: TRBD2
V gene: TRBV11-2
J gene: TRBJ2-3
clone size: few
CDR3 DNA: TGTGCCAGCAGCCCGCAGACTAGCGGGAGGGGATTAAGAGATACGCAGTATTTT
CDR3 protein: CASSPQTSGRGLRDTQYF

D gene: .
V gene: TRBV6-1
J gene: TRBJ1-2
clone size: .
CDR3 DNA: TGTGCCAGCATGAGGATGGAAGGCTACACCTTC
CDR3 protein: CASMRMEGYTF

D gene: .
V gene: TRBV6-2/TRBV6-3
J gene: TRBJ2-7
clone size: few
CDR3 DNA: TGTGCCAGCAGGACCTCCGGGGGCCTCTCCTACGAGCAGTACTTC
CDR3 protein: CASRTSGGLSYEQYF

D gene: .
V gene: TRBV25-1
J gene: TRBJ1-1
clone size: many
CDR3 DNA: TGTGCCAGCAGTGCCAGGACACCGAACACTGAAGCTTTCTTT
CDR3 protein: CASSARTPNTEAFF

D gene: TRBD2
V gene: TRBV28
J gene: TRBJ2-3
clone size: .
CDR3 DNA: TGTGCCAGCACCCAGGCGGGAGCTCTTATTTCGCAGTATTTT
CDR3 protein: CASTQAGALISQYF

D gene: TRBD2
V gene: TRBV29-1
J gene: TRBJ2-3
clone size: many
CDR3 DNA: TGCAGCGCGGAGCGGGGGGGACTAGCGGGGGATACGCAGTATTTT
CDR3 protein: CSAERGGLAGDTQYF

D gene: .
V gene: TRBV7-6
J gene: TRBJ1-4
clone size: many
CDR3 DNA: TGTGCCAGCAGGACAGAGGCTAATGAAAAACTGTTTTTT
CDR3 protein: CASRTEANEKLFF

D gene: TRBD2
V gene: TRBV20-1
J gene: TRBJ2-1
clone size: few
CDR3 DNA: TGCAGTGCTCCCCGCCCGGGACTAGCGGACATCACCTCCTACAATGAGCAGTTCTTC
CDR3 protein: CSAPRPGLADITSYNEQFF

D gene: .
V gene: TRBV9
J gene: TRBJ2-5
clone size: few
CDR3 DNA: TGTGCCAGCAGCCCCCAAGCCCAGGAGACCCAGTACTTC
CDR3 protein: CASSPQAQETQYF

D gene: .
V gene: TRBV5-1
J gene: TRBJ2-1
clone size: .
CDR3 DNA: TGCGCCAGCAGCGGGAACGGGTGGGACAATGAGCAGTTCTTC
CDR3 protein: CASSGNGWDNEQFF

D gene: TRBD2
V gene: TRBV6-1
J gene: TRBJ2-3
clone size: many
CDR3 DNA: TGTGCCAGCAGCTCGACCCTAGCGGCAGATACGCAGTATTTT
CDR3 protein: CASSSTLAADTQYF

D gene: .
V gene: TRBV6-5
J gene: TRBJ2-1
clone size: many
CDR3 DNA: TGTGCCAGCAGTTACTCGACTGGGGCTGAGCAGTTCTTC
CDR3 protein: CASSYSTGAEQFF

D gene: .
V gene: TRBV4-2
J gene: TRBJ2-1
clone size: many
CDR3 DNA: TGTGCCAGCAGCTCTGAGGACTACAATGAGCAGTTCTTC
CDR3 protein: CASSSEDYNEQFF

D gene: TRBD2
V gene: TRBV12-3/TRBV12-4
J gene: TRBJ2-2
clone size: few
CDR3 DNA: TGTGCCAGCACCGAGCGGGAGTGGGGCACCGGGGAGCTGTTTTTT
CDR3 protein: CASTEREWGTGELFF

D gene: .
V gene: TRBV2
J gene: TRBJ2-1
clone size: few
CDR3 DNA: TGTGCCAGTCTACTTGGCTACAATGAGCAGTTCTTC
CDR3 protein: CASLLGYNEQFF

D gene: TRBD2
V gene: TRBV12-3/TRBV12-4
J gene: TRBJ2-1
clone size: many
CDR3 DNA: TGTGCCAGCAGTTTATATGTGTTGGGGCGGGAGGGGTACAATGAGCAGTTCTTC
CDR3 protein: CASSLYVLGREGYNEQFF

D gene: TRBD2
V gene: TRBV7-3
J gene: TRBJ2-1
clone size: many
CDR3 DNA: TGTGCCAGCAGCTCGATGGGGACTAGCGGGTACAATGAGCAGTTCTTC
CDR3 protein: CASSSMGTSGYNEQFF

D gene: .
V gene: TRBV20-1
J gene: TRBJ1-1
clone size: .
CDR3 DNA: TGCAGTGCTAGAGATTCCGAGGGTTGGCGCACTGAAGCTTTCTTT
CDR3 protein: CSARDSEGWRTEAFF

D gene: TRBD2
V gene: TRBV7-9
J gene: TRBJ2-1
clone size: .
CDR3 DNA: TGTGCCAGCAGCTTGAGGGGTAGCGGGAACAATGAGCAGTTCTTC
CDR3 protein: CASSLRGSGNNEQFF

D gene: TRBD1
V gene: TRBV19
J gene: TRBJ2-7
clone size: .
CDR3 DNA: TGTGCCAGTAGTATCCCGGGACAGGGCTATAACGAGCAGTACTTC
CDR3 protein: CASSIPGQGYNEQYF

D gene: .
V gene: TRBV15
J gene: TRBJ2-1
clone size: few
CDR3 DNA: TGTGCCACCAGCCGGGACCTAGGAAGGAATGAGCAGTTCTTC
CDR3 protein: CATSRDLGRNEQFF

D gene: TRBD2
V gene: TRBV7-8
J gene: TRBJ2-3
clone size: many
CDR3 DNA: TGTGCCAGCAGCTTAGCGATGACTAGCGGGAACACAGATACGCAGTATTTT
CDR3 protein: CASSLAMTSGNTDTQYF

D gene: TRBD1
V gene: TRBV12-3/TRBV12-4
J gene: TRBJ2-1
clone size: many
CDR3 DNA: TGTGCCAGCAGCCTGGACAGGTCCGTCAATGAGCAGTTCTTC
CDR3 protein: CASSLDRSVNEQFF

D gene: .
V gene: TRBV20-1
J gene: TRBJ1-4
clone size: few
CDR3 DNA: TGCAGTGCTAGGGGGGTCACTAATGAAAAACTGTTTTTT
CDR3 protein: CSARGVTNEKLFF

D gene: TRBD1
V gene: TRBV7-9
J gene: TRBJ2-1
clone size: many
CDR3 DNA: TGTGCCAGCATCAAAGGGACAGTCCCCAATGAGCAGTTCTTC
CDR3 protein: CASIKGTVPNEQFF

D gene: TRBD2
V gene: TRBV12-3/TRBV12-4
J gene: TRBJ2-1
clone size: many
CDR3 DNA: TGCGCCAGCAGCCTAGCGGGAGGGCCCGGTAATGAGCAGTTCTTC
CDR3 protein: CASSLAGGPGNEQFF

D gene: .
V gene: TRBV25-1
J gene: TRBJ2-2
clone size: many
CDR3 DNA: TGTGCCAGCAGTGAAGGGAACACCGGGGAGCTGTTTTTT
CDR3 protein: CASSEGNTGELFF

D gene: .
V gene: TRBV24-1
J gene: TRBJ2-1
clone size: many
CDR3 DNA: TGTGCCACCGAAAACTCAGGGTCTAGTTCCTACAATGAGCAGTTCTTC
CDR3 protein: CATENSGSSSYNEQFF

D gene: .
V gene: TRBV7-9
J gene: TRBJ2-7
clone size: .
CDR3 DNA: TGTGCCAGCAGCTTAGACCGGGACAAGCCCTACGAGCAGTACTTC
CDR3 protein: CASSLDRDKPYEQYF

D gene: .
V gene: TRBV4-2
J gene: TRBJ2-2
clone size: .
CDR3 DNA: TGTGCCAGCAGCCAAGTTTGGGGACTCCCGAGGGGGGAGCTGTTTTTT
CDR3 protein: CASSQVWGLPRGELFF

D gene: .
V gene: TRBV20-1
J gene: TRBJ2-2
clone size: .
CDR3 DNA: TGCAGTGCTAGTAAGGTCGGGGAGCTGTTTTTT
CDR3 protein: CSASKVGELFF

D gene: TRBD2
V gene: TRBV30
J gene: TRBJ2-5
clone size: few
CDR3 DNA: TGTGCCTGGGGGAAGACTAGCGGGAAGGTGACCCAGTACTTC
CDR3 protein: CAWGKTSGKVTQYF

D gene: .
V gene: TRBV12-3/TRBV12-4
J gene: TRBJ2-3
clone size: few
CDR3 DNA: TGTGCCAGCACCCAACGGGATTTCAGTCCAGATACGCAGTATTTT
CDR3 protein: CASTQRDFSPDTQYF

D gene: .
V gene: TRBV7-8
J gene: TRBJ2-2
clone size: few
CDR3 DNA: TGTGCCAGCAGCCAAAGTGGCGGGGCCGCGAACACCGGGGAGCTGTTTTTT
CDR3 protein: CASSQSGGAANTGELFF

D gene: .
V gene: TRBV9
J gene: TRBJ2-5
clone size: .
CDR3 DNA: TGTGCCAGCAGCGTCGGACACTTTGAGACCCAGTACTTC
CDR3 protein: CASSVGHFETQYF

D gene: TRBD2
V gene: TRBV20-1
J gene: TRBJ2-1
clone size: many
CDR3 DNA: TGCAGTGCTAGTGGCGGCGCTAGCGGAGGCAAGAATGAGCAGTTCTTC
CDR3 protein: CSASGGASGGKNEQFF